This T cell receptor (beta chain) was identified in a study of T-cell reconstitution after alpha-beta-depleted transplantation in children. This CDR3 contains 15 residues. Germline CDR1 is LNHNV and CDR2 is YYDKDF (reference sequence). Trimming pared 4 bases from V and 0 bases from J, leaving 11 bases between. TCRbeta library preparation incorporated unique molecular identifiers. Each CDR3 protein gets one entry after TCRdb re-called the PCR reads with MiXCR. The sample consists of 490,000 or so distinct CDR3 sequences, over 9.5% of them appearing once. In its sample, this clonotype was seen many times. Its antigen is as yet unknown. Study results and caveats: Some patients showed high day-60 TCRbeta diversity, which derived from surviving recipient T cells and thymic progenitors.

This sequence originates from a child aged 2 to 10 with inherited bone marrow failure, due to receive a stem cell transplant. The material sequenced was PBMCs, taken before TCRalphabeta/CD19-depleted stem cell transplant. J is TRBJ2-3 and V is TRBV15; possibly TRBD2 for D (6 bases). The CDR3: CATSKGGTSTDTQYF. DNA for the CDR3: TGTGCCACCAGCAAAGGCGGGACTAGCACAGATACGCAGTATTTT.